The 30 T cell receptor beta chains below come from one sample, sequenced in a study of CD8+ T cells in alopecia areata. This sample's treatment: oral pan-JAK inhibitor, 5-10 mg twice daily. Once RNA had been extracted, it was reverse transcribed into cDNA to act as the sequencing template. The table came from immunoSEQ multiplex PCR; TCRdb's copy has only in-frame clones and leaves some out. The sample holds about 140,000 clones, around 86% seen once. The sequenced sample was CD8+ T cells sorted from blood, obtained at week 4, from a patient treated with tofacitinib. These receptors originate from a human donor with alopecia areata.

The chain carries TRBV4-1 and TRBJ1-1; D call uncertain. This CDR3 comprises 12 residues. Germline assignment: CDR1 MGHRA and CDR2 YSYEKL. V was cut by 0 bases and J by 10 bases, with 9 bases left in between. CDR3 protein: CASSQEGSGAFF. For the CDR3, the DNA is TGCGCCAGCAGCCAAGAAGGGTCGGGAGCTTTCTTT.

The rearrangement joins TRBV4-2 to TRBJ2-3; TRBD2 matches 7 bases. Trimming cost V 0 bases and J 3 bases; bases outside gene matches: 12. The germline V gene has CDR1 LGHNA and CDR2 YNFKEQ. The CDR3 extends over 18 amino acids. The DNA of the CDR3 is TGTGCCAGCAGCCAAGAGATACAGACTCGGGGAGGGACAGATACGCAGTATTTT. As protein: CASSQEIQTRGGTDTQYF.

This chain links TRBV27 with TRBJ2-1, with 11 bases fitting TRBD2. From germline, CDR1 is MNHEY and CDR2 SMNVEV (reference sequence). With V trimmed by 7 bases and J by 6 bases, 8 bases remained unmatched. CDR3 length: 15 amino acids. DNA of the CDR3: TGTGCCAGCATTCTTAGCGGGGGGGCTTCCAATGAGCAGTTCTTC. Translating gives CASILSGGASNEQFF.

The CDR3 reads CASSFGTSTEAFF. CDR3 DNA sequence: TGTGCCAGCAGCTTTGGAACCTCCACTGAAGCTTTCTTT. The rearrangement links TRBV11-2 to TRBJ1-1; D unresolved. The CDR3 length is 13 residues. V was clipped by 3 bases and J by 4 bases, with 9 bases between them. CDR1 is SGHAT, CDR2 FQNNGV, per germline.

The rearrangement links TRBV29-1 to TRBJ2-1; TRBD2 aligns across 11 bases. The V segment lost 1 base and the J segment 1 base; nucleotides outside the gene matches: 6. The CDR3 consists of 17 residues. The V gene's germline CDR1 is SQVTM and CDR2 ANQGSEA. Here the CDR3 DNA reads TGCAGCGTTGAAGGAGTTAGCGGGAGGGATTCCTACAATGAGCAGTTCTTC. Translated, it gives CSVEGVSGRDSYNEQFF.

The chain joins TRBV6-1 to TRBJ2-5; D is undetermined. The CDR3 extends over 14 amino acids. V was trimmed by 3 bases and J by 5 bases, leaving 13 bases between them. Germline V gene sequence: CDR1 MNHNS, CDR2 SASEGT. The CDR3, as DNA: TGTGCCAGCAGTGACAGATACCAAGTGGAGACCCAGTACTTC. Protein: CASSDRYQVETQYF.

The chain has TRBV19 and TRBJ1-1; maybe TRBD1 (5 bases). The germline V gene has CDR1 LNHDA and CDR2 SQIVND (reference sequence). V lost 9 bases to trimming and J lost 0 bases, with 11 bases between them. CDR3 length: 13 amino acids. CDR3 DNA sequence: TGTGCCAGCAGGGACGGTATGAACACTGAAGCTTTCTTT. Translated, it gives CASRDGMNTEAFF.

This clone was seen a handful of times. The rearrangement joins TRBV19 to TRBJ2-1; D call uncertain. Germline V gives CDR1 LNHDA, CDR2 SQIVND (reference sequence). CDR3 length: 11 amino acids. V was shortened by 5 bases and J by 7 bases, with 6 bases between the two germline ends. CDR3 residues: CASSGWNEQFF. The CDR3 DNA is TGTGCCAGTAGTGGATGGAATGAGCAGTTCTTC. Looking up the rest from reference TRBV19 and TRBJ2-1 gives the full variable domain: DGGITQSPKYLFRKEGQNVTLSCEQNLNHDAMYWYRQDPGQGLRLIYYSQIVNDFQKGDIAEGYSVSREKKESFPLTVTSAQKNPTAFYLCASSGWNEQFFGPGTRLTVL.

CDR3 protein: CASSSGQGTYNEQFF. The CDR3 DNA reads as TGTGCCAGCAGCTCAGGACAGGGGACGTACAATGAGCAGTTCTTC. The genes are TRBV7-8 and TRBJ2-1; 9 bases line up with TRBD1. The CDR3 sequence is 15 residues long. CDR1 is SGHVS and CDR2 is FQNEAQ in the germline V gene. The ends lost 4 bases at V and 4 bases at J; junction bases unmatched: 5.

V usage is TRBV30 and J usage is TRBJ2-1; no definite D call. The CDR3 length is 12 residues. V was cut by 2 bases and J by 9 bases, with 11 bases left in between. The germline CDR1 and CDR2 sequences are GTSNPN and SVGIG (reference sequence). This chain's CDR3 is CAWSIQLSEQFF. In DNA, the CDR3 is TGTGCCTGGAGTATCCAACTTTCTGAGCAGTTCTTC. Filled out from reference TRBV30 and TRBJ2-1, the complete variable domain reads SQTIHQWPATLVQPVGSPLSLECTVEGTSNPNLYWYRQAAGRGLQLLFYSVGIGQISSEVPQNLSASRPQDRQFILSSKKLLLSDSGFYLCAWSIQLSEQFFGPGTRLTVL.

V gene TRBV5-1 combines with J gene TRBJ2-7, with D possibly being TRBD2 (6 bases). This CDR3 spans 15 amino acids. CDR1 is SGHRS, CDR2 YFSETQ, per germline. The V gene lost 6 bases and the J gene lost 0 bases, with 16 bases spanning the gap. The CDR3 nucleotides are TGCGCCAGCACCTTATTCGCGGGGCGCTCCTACGAGCAGTACTTC. Protein sequence: CASTLFAGRSYEQYF.

CDR3 sequence reads: CSVLSGTGNYEQYF. The CDR3 region has the DNA TGCAGCGTCCTGTCCGGGACCGGGAACTACGAGCAGTACTTC. The V call is TRBV29-1, the J call TRBJ2-7; either TRBD1 or TRBD2 may fit D (5 bases each). V was pared by 6 bases and J by 3 bases, with 18 bases between. The CDR3 has 14 amino acids. Germline V CDR1 and CDR2: SQVTM, ANQGSEA.

This clone came up once. The J gene is TRBJ2-7, the V gene TRBV6-1; D ambiguous. V was clipped by 7 bases and J by 6 bases, with 19 bases between them. Looked up from germline, CDR1 is MNHNS and CDR2 is SASEGT. CDR3 length: 14 amino acids. CDR3 region: CASIDLDPPREQYF. In DNA, the CDR3 is TGTGCCAGCATCGACCTCGATCCTCCTCGCGAGCAGTACTTC.

The chain carries TRBV30 and TRBJ1-6; D is unresolved. V was trimmed by 1 base and J by 7 bases, leaving 20 bases between them. Germline V gene data show CDR1 as GTSNPN and CDR2 as SVGIG (reference sequence). This CDR3 has 17 residues. CDR3 protein: CAWSGYGRTRTNSPLHF. The CDR3 coding sequence is TGTGCCTGGAGTGGTTACGGACGGACCAGAACAAATTCACCCCTCCACTTT.

J is TRBJ1-6 and V is TRBV6-6; TRBD1 matches at 11 bases. Per germline, CDR1 MNHNY and CDR2 SVGAGI (reference sequence). The CDR3 consists of 16 residues. J lost 9 bases, V lost 4 bases, and 8 bases had no gene match. The CDR3 DNA is TGTGCCAGCAGTTCGGCTATCGGGACAGGGGGTTCACCCCTCCACTTT. This sequence encodes CASSSAIGTGGSPLHF.

V and J are TRBV30 and TRBJ2-1; TRBD2 matches 8 bases. This CDR3 region has 15 residues. Germline CDR1 reads GTSNPN; CDR2 reads SVGIG (reference sequence). The J segment lost 4 bases and the V segment lost 5 bases, leaving 10 bases of the junction unmatched. The CDR3 region is CAWDPGLAEYNEQFF. CDR3 bases: TGTGCCTGGGACCCTGGACTAGCAGAATACAATGAGCAGTTCTTC.

Notes on this clone: This sample also contains other DNA sequences that code for the same CDR3. V usage is TRBV5-1 and J usage is TRBJ2-1; 7 bases are shared with TRBD1. The CDR3 loop spans 12 amino acids. CDR1 and CDR2 from the germline V gene are SGHRS and YFSETQ. V was pared by 2 bases and J by 8 bases, with 1 base of the junction left unmatched. In DNA form, the CDR3 reads TGCGCCAGCAGCTTAGGGGGCCATGAGCAGTTCTTC. As protein: CASSLGGHEQFF.

This sequence joins TRBV25-1 and TRBJ2-7; 10 positions agree with TRBD1. The CDR3 has 14 residues. After removal of 4 bases from V and 3 bases from J, the junction contained 3 bases not matched to a gene. CDR1 and CDR2 from the germline V gene are MGHDK and SYGVNS. This CDR3 is CASSGRDRGYEQYF. CDR3 DNA sequence: TGTGCCAGCAGTGGCCGGGACAGGGGCTACGAGCAGTACTTC.

The CDR3 coding sequence is TGTGCCAGCAGTTTAATCGGGGACAGCAAGTATGGCTACACCTTC. This sequence encodes CASSLIGDSKYGYTF. The chain has TRBV27 and TRBJ1-2, with 7 positions matching TRBD1. Germline V gives CDR1 MNHEY, CDR2 SMNVEV (reference sequence). The CDR3 sequence is 15 residues long. The V and J ends lost 2 bases and 5 bases, in that order; junction bases with no gene match: 8.

The chain joins TRBV27 to TRBJ2-1; D ambiguous. CDR1 and CDR2 from the germline V gene are MNHEY and SMNVEV (reference sequence). This CDR3 region has 12 residues. Trimming shortened V by 6 bases and J by 9 bases, and 12 bases separated the two germline ends. The CDR3 loop is CASRIAFGEQFF. CDR3 DNA: TGTGCCAGCAGAATCGCATTTGGTGAGCAGTTCTTC.

The chain carries TRBV29-1 and TRBJ2-1, with D unclear. V was shortened by 2 bases and J by 3 bases, with 14 bases between the two germline ends. The CDR3 covers 15 residues. Germline loops: CDR1 SQVTM, CDR2 ANQGSEA. Here the CDR3 DNA reads TGCAGCGTTGAACTTCTGGGATCCAACTACAATGAGCAGTTCTTC. Its translation: CSVELLGSNYNEQFF.

This rearrangement joins TRBV19 to TRBJ1-1; no definite D call. The V end lost 3 bases, the J end lost 0 bases, and 8 bases lay between the germline ends. Germline V gene data show CDR1 as LNHDA and CDR2 as SQIVND (reference sequence). The CDR3 runs to 14 residues. The CDR3 here is CASSIEVLNTEAFF. CDR3 in DNA: TGTGCCAGTAGTATTGAAGTCCTGAACACTGAAGCTTTCTTT.

The V and J genes are TRBV4-1 and TRBJ2-5; 9 bases fit TRBD1. The CDR3 runs to 14 residues. Germline values: CDR1 MGHRA, CDR2 YSYEKL. V gave up 6 bases and J gave up 2 bases; unmatched junction bases: 4. In DNA, the CDR3 is TGCGCCAGCAGTTTAGGACAGGGGCAAGAGACCCAGTACTTC. This translates into CASSLGQGQETQYF.

The CDR3 region is CASSRGENIQYF. For the CDR3, the DNA is TGTGCCAGCAGCCGGGGAGAAAACATTCAGTACTTC. V is TRBV14 and J is TRBJ2-4; D is perhaps TRBD2 (5 bases). CDR3 length equals 12 residues. V shed 4 bases and J shed 5 bases, with 6 bases lying between them. Germline-derived CDR1 and CDR2 are SGHDN and FVKESK.

The chain uses TRBV29-1 and TRBJ1-1; D is unresolved. The germline gives CDR1 SQVTM, CDR2 ANQGSEA. The CDR3 contains 13 residues. V was trimmed by 6 bases and J by 0 bases, leaving 11 bases between them. CDR3 amino acids: CSVDDGLNTEAFF. CDR3 sequence (DNA): TGCAGCGTGGATGACGGATTGAACACTGAAGCTTTCTTT. The complete variable domain, with remaining parts taken from reference TRBV29-1 and TRBJ1-1, reads SAVISQKPSRDICQRGTSLTIQCQVDSQVTMMFWYRQQPGQSLTLIATANQGSEATYESGFVIDKFPISRPNLTFSTLTVSNMSPEDSSIYLCSVDDGLNTEAFFGQGTRLTVV.

This clone was seen once. The chain joins TRBV6-5 to TRBJ2-3; 7 bases match TRBD1. Unmatched junction bases numbered 3, after V lost 0 bases and J lost 0 bases. This CDR3 contains 16 residues. Looked up from germline, CDR1 is MNHEY and CDR2 is SVGAGI. CDR3 DNA sequence: TGTGCCAGCAGTTACTCAGACAGGGTGAGCACAGATACGCAGTATTTT. This codes for CASSYSDRVSTDTQYF.

The chain combines TRBV10-3 with TRBJ2-7; 8 bases agree with TRBD1. The CDR3 is 17 residues long. Germline lookup yields CDR1 ENHRY and CDR2 SYGVKD. V gave up 0 bases and J gave up 0 bases; unmatched junction bases: 7. CDR3 DNA: TGTGCCATCAGTGAGTCCGGGGACAGGCCCAGCTCCTACGAGCAGTACTTC. It specifies CAISESGDRPSSYEQYF.

The chain has TRBV7-7 and TRBJ2-1; 7 nucleotides align to TRBD1. CDR3 size: 13 residues. V trimming: 5 bases; J trimming: 10 bases; junction bases outside the gene matches: 8. From germline, CDR1 is SSHAT and CDR2 FNYEAQ (reference sequence). In DNA, the CDR3 is TGTGCCAGCAGCCGACAGGGTTCGGGGGAGCAGTTCTTC. It encodes CASSRQGSGEQFF.

The chain couples TRBV27 to TRBJ1-1, with D possibly TRBD1 on 5 matching bases. This CDR3 is 16 amino acids long. Germline CDR1 is MNHEY and CDR2 is SMNVEV (reference sequence). Deletions cut 3 bases from V and 1 base from J, with 15 bases between. DNA for the CDR3: TGTGCCAGCAGTTTGAGCAGGGCGGTTACGAACACTGAAGCTTTCTTT. Translating it yields CASSLSRAVTNTEAFF.

The gene calls are TRBV23-1 and TRBJ1-5; tentatively, D is TRBD1 (5 bases). TRBV23-1 is flagged as an ORF with uncertain function. Trimming removed 3 bases from V and 8 bases from J, with 14 bases in between. The CDR3 runs to 14 residues. As DNA, the CDR3 is TGCGCCAGCAGTCACCCCGGGACGGCGGAGCCCCAGCATTTT. Its protein is CASSHPGTAEPQHF.